Below, 24 T cell receptor beta chains from the same sample are listed, as sequenced in a study of Ad26.COV2.S vaccination and SARS-CoV-2 variants. Using immunoSEQ multiplex PCR, the repertoire was profiled, and TCRdb retains in-frame clones only, with some absent. The sample lists 430,000 or so clones; 89% were seen once. Described treatment: over 15 received Ad26.COV2.S at low or high dose, single or two shots; a few received placebo; per-sample allocation not given. Samples came from day 63 after the first vaccine or placebo injection. The sequencing here drew on peripheral blood, taken in a trial of Ad26.COV2.S vaccine versus placebo. All receptors derive from a person between 18 and 65 years old who received the Ad26.COV2.S COVID-19 vaccine or a placebo.

This rearrangement joins TRBV7-9 to TRBJ1-2; TRBD1 agrees at 9 bases. CDR1 and CDR2 from the germline V gene are SEHNR and FQNEAQ (reference sequence). The CDR3 has 14 amino acids. The V segment lost 6 bases and the J segment 5 bases; nucleotides outside the gene matches: 7. The DNA of the CDR3 is TGTGCCAGCAGTACCGGGACAGGGTTTTATGGCTACACCTTC. Translation: CASSTGTGFYGYTF.

The V call is TRBV5-5, the J call TRBJ1-2, with 7 bases fitting TRBD1. CDR1 SGHKS and CDR2 YYEKEE come from the germline V gene (reference sequence). CDR3 length: 17 amino acids. J was trimmed by 0 bases and V by 0 bases; bases with no gene match: 8. CDR3 bases: TGTGCCAGCAGCTTGGGCCCTGGACAGGTAGCTAACTATGGCTACACCTTC. This codes for CASSLGPGQVANYGYTF.

The chain joins TRBV4-3 to TRBJ1-2; the D gene is possibly TRBD1 (5 bases). The ends were cut back, 0 bases at V and 6 bases at J, with 17 bases in the middle. The CDR3 is 16 amino acids. Germline V gives CDR1 LGHNA, CDR2 YSLEER. The CDR3 coding sequence is TGCGCCAGCAGCCAAGACCTAGGGGTTCCCGGCCATGGCTACACCTTC. Its protein product is CASSQDLGVPGHGYTF.

This clone was counted only a few times. The chain has TRBV15 and TRBJ1-5; 9 positions agree with TRBD1. Germline loops: CDR1 LNHNV, CDR2 YYDKDF (reference sequence). The CDR3 sequence is 16 residues long. Trimming cost V 0 bases and J 7 bases; bases outside gene matches: 7. The CDR3 here is CATSREGQGKRQPQHF. The CDR3, as DNA: TGTGCCACCAGCAGAGAAGGACAGGGGAAAAGACAGCCCCAGCATTTT. The entire variable domain, with the rest obtained from reference TRBV15 and TRBJ1-5, is as follows: DAMVIQNPRYQVTQFGKPVTLSCSQTLNHNVMYWYQQKSSQAPKLLFHYYDKDFNNEADTPDNFQSRRPNTSFCFLDIRSPGLGDTAMYLCATSREGQGKRQPQHFGDGTRLSIL.

This chain joins TRBV3-1 (or the pseudogene TRBV3-2) and TRBJ1-6; a weak D match, TRBD1 (5 bases). The CDR3 loop spans 15 amino acids. The germline CDR1 and CDR2 sequences are LGHDT and YNNKEL (reference sequence). Trimming removed 4 bases at V and 11 bases at J, with 18 bases between. The CDR3 DNA follows: TGTGCCAGCAGCCCAGGGCAGGTTCTTACGGCACCCCTCCACTTT. As protein: CASSPGQVLTAPLHF.

The rearrangement uses TRBV19 and TRBJ1-1, with TRBD1 as a possible D gene (6 bases). Germline V gene sequence: CDR1 LNHDA, CDR2 SQIVND (reference sequence). This CDR3 contains 17 residues. Trimming stripped 8 bases from V and 4 bases from J, with 26 bases between. The CDR3 DNA follows: TGTGCCAGTCGGGTGCTTAGGGGGGGGTCCTCCAGCACTGAAGCTTTCTTT. This sequence encodes CASRVLRGGSSSTEAFF.

The chain recombines TRBV2 with TRBJ2-5; D is uncertain. The V gene lost 7 bases and the J gene lost 4 bases, with 10 bases spanning the gap. CDR1 and CDR2 (germline): SNHLY, FYNNEI. The CDR3 is 12 residues long. CDR3 DNA: TGTGCCAGCACAACGGGTGGAGAGACCCAGTACTTC. It yields the protein CASTTGGETQYF.

To note about this clone: In the same sample, other DNA sequences code for this CDR3. The chain recombines TRBV5-1 with TRBJ1-6, with 8 bases identical to TRBD1. V trimming: 4 bases; J trimming: 6 bases; junction bases outside the gene matches: 3. CDR3 length: 14 residues. Germline CDR1 reads SGHRS; CDR2 reads YFSETQ. The CDR3 region has the DNA TGCGCCAGCAGCCTGACAGGGGTTAATTCACCCCTCCACTTT. Amino acid sequence: CASSLTGVNSPLHF.

This rearrangement joins TRBV3-1 (or the pseudogene TRBV3-2) to TRBJ2-5; TRBD2 matches 14 bases. V trimming: 9 bases; J trimming: 5 bases; junction bases outside the gene matches: 11. The CDR3 covers 16 residues. The germline gives CDR1 LGHDT, CDR2 YNNKEL (reference sequence). CDR3 in amino acids: CASLRLAGGPEETQYF. CDR3 DNA: TGTGCCAGTCTCCGACTAGCGGGAGGGCCGGAGGAGACCCAGTACTTC.

Only one count was recorded for this clone. J is TRBJ2-1 and V is TRBV5-4; 14 bases align to TRBD2. The J segment lost 7 bases and the V segment lost 0 bases, leaving 0 bases of the junction unmatched. This CDR3 has 15 amino acids. Germline loops: CDR1 SGHNT, CDR2 YYREEE (reference sequence). Here the CDR3 reads CASSLGTSGRNEQFF. CDR3 nucleotide sequence: TGTGCCAGCAGCTTGGGGACTAGCGGGAGGAATGAGCAGTTCTTC.

This clone has just one count. The V and J genes are TRBV19 and TRBJ1-1; no reliable D call. CDR3 length: 14 residues. Germline-derived CDR1 and CDR2 are LNHDA and SQIVND (reference sequence). V lost 6 bases to trimming and J lost 3 bases, with 14 bases between them. DNA of the CDR3: TGTGCCAGTAGGGCGGAGAGCATCTACACTGAAGCTTTCTTT. Its protein is CASRAESIYTEAFF.

J is TRBJ2-3 and V is TRBV6-5; 8 nucleotides line up with TRBD2. The junction had 9 bases not matched to a gene; V was cut back by 6 bases and J by 4 bases. Germline V gene lookup returns CDR1 MNHEY and CDR2 SVGAGI. CDR3 length equals 15 residues. The CDR3 DNA reads TGTGCCAGCAGGCTATCGGGGGGGCGGTCAGATACGCAGTATTTT. As protein: CASRLSGGRSDTQYF.

The genes are TRBV4-1 and TRBJ2-7; 10 bases line up with TRBD2. The CDR3 totals 16 residues. V lost 1 base, J lost 0 bases, and 3 bases stayed unmatched. Germline V gene lookup returns CDR1 MGHRA and CDR2 YSYEKL. Here the CDR3 DNA reads TGCGCCAGCAGCCAAGGAGCGGGGGGGAGCTCCTACGAGCAGTACTTC. Its translation is CASSQGAGGSSYEQYF.

This chain links TRBV5-1 with TRBJ2-1, with D tentatively TRBD2 (6 bases). The CDR3 sequence is 15 residues long. Germline lookup yields CDR1 SGHRS and CDR2 YFSETQ. V dropped 7 bases and J dropped 0 bases, with 14 bases sitting between them. CDR3 in DNA: TGCGCCAGCTCGGAGGGAGCCAGCTCCTACAATGAGCAGTTCTTC. It is translated as CASSEGASSYNEQFF. Full variable domain (rest looked up from reference TRBV5-1 and TRBJ2-1): KAGVTQTPRYLIKTRGQQVTLSCSPISGHRSVSWYQQTPGQGLQFLFEYFSETQRNKGNFPGRFSGRQFSNSRSEMNVSTLELGDSALYLCASSEGASSYNEQFFGPGTRLTVL.

The gene calls are TRBV5-1 and TRBJ2-2; D perhaps matches TRBD1 (6 bases). From germline, CDR1 is SGHRS and CDR2 YFSETQ. The CDR3 runs to 15 residues. Trimming removed 2 bases at V and 5 bases at J, with 13 bases between. This chain's CDR3 is CASSFRQGWTGELFF. CDR3 DNA: TGCGCCAGCAGCTTTCGGCAGGGGTGGACCGGGGAGCTGTTTTTT.

V usage is TRBV28 and J usage is TRBJ1-1; D remains unclear. CDR1 and CDR2 from the germline V gene are MDHEN and SYDVKM. This CDR3 region has 12 residues. V dropped 7 bases and J dropped 7 bases, with 13 bases sitting between them. This chain's CDR3 is CASKGTAFEAFF. The CDR3 DNA is TGTGCCAGCAAAGGTACGGCCTTTGAAGCTTTCTTT.

CDR3 sequence (DNA): TGTGCCAGCAGCCCACTAGCGACTGGCAATGAGCAGTTCTTC. It encodes CASSPLATGNEQFF. This chain links TRBV4-2 with TRBJ2-1; 7 bases are shared with TRBD2. J was trimmed by 6 bases and V by 4 bases; bases with no gene match: 6. CDR1 and CDR2 from the germline V gene are LGHNA and YNFKEQ. The CDR3 contains 14 residues.

The rearrangement uses TRBV19 and TRBJ2-2, with 10 bases that match TRBD2. CDR1 and CDR2 from the germline V gene are LNHDA and SQIVND (reference sequence). V dropped 6 bases and J dropped 7; count of bases not matched to a gene: 8. CDR3 length equals 15 residues. The CDR3 spells CASSSSGRRFGELFF. The CDR3 DNA is TGTGCCAGTAGCAGTAGCGGGAGGCGTTTCGGGGAGCTGTTTTTT.

This sequence joins TRBV5-6 and TRBJ1-2; maybe TRBD1 (5 bases). The CDR3 has 17 amino acids. The germline V gene encodes CDR1 SGHDT and CDR2 YYEEEE. Trimming took off 2 bases at V and 2 bases at J, with 19 bases between the two ends. The CDR3 nucleotides read TGTGCCAGCAGCTTTTGGGACGACAGAGCCAAGAACTATGGCTACACCTTC. Translated, it gives CASSFWDDRAKNYGYTF.

The J gene is TRBJ2-4, the V gene TRBV28; 7 bases line up with TRBD1. V lost 4 bases, J lost 1 base, and 7 bases stayed unmatched. The CDR3 contains 16 residues. CDR1 is MDHEN and CDR2 is SYDVKM in the germline V gene. The CDR3 DNA sequence: TGTGCCAGCAGTTCCGACAGGGAGTGGGCCAAAAACATTCAGTACTTC. Encoded protein: CASSSDREWAKNIQYF.

The chain links TRBV4-1 to TRBJ2-3; 9 bases align to TRBD2. In germline, CDR1 is MGHRA, CDR2 YSYEKL. This CDR3 has 17 residues. Trimming at V came to 4 bases and at J to 2 bases, leaving 10 bases not matched to a gene. The CDR3 loop reads CASSRLAGALNTDTQYF. The CDR3, as DNA: TGCGCCAGCAGCCGTTTAGCGGGGGCCCTTAACACAGATACGCAGTATTTT.

This rearrangement joins TRBV4-1 to TRBJ1-3, with no clear D. Between the trimmed V and J ends, which lost 0 bases and 2 bases, there was a span of 8 bases. CDR3 size: 15 residues. Germline CDR1 reads MGHRA; CDR2 reads YSYEKL. The CDR3 protein is CASSQDRAAGNTIYF. In nucleotides, the CDR3 is TGCGCCAGCAGCCAAGATAGGGCGGCTGGAAACACCATATATTTT.

The chain couples TRBV18 to TRBJ2-7; no reliable D call. This CDR3 has 13 amino acids. Germline V gene sequence: CDR1 KGHSH, CDR2 LQKENI. The germline V and J ends were trimmed by 2 bases and 2 bases, with 7 bases remaining between them. CDR3 sequence: CASSPSRTYEQYF. CDR3 in DNA: TGTGCCAGCTCACCATCGCGCACCTACGAGCAGTACTTC.

The rearrangement uses TRBV5-1 and TRBJ1-1, with a possible D match to TRBD1 (6 bases). Germline V lookup: CDR1 SGHRS, CDR2 YFSETQ. This CDR3 has 11 residues. The ends were cut back, 6 bases at V and 6 bases at J, with 9 bases in the middle. CDR3 DNA sequence: TGCGCCAGCAACAGGGACGCTGAAGCTTTCTTT. Its protein product is CASNRDAEAFF.